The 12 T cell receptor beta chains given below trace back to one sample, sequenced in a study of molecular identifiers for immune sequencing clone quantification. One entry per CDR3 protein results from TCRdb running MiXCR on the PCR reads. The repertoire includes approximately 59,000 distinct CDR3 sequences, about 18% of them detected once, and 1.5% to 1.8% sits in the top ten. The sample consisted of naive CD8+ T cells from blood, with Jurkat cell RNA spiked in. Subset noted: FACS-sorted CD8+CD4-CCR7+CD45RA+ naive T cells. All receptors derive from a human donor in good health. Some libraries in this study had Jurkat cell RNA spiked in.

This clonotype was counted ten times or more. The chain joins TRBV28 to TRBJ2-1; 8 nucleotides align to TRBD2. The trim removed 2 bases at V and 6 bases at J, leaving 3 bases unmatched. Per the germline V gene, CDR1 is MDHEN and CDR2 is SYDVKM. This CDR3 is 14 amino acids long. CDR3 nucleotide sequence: TGTGCCAGCAGTTTAGTAGGGACTAGCAATGAGCAGTTCTTC. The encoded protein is CASSLVGTSNEQFF.

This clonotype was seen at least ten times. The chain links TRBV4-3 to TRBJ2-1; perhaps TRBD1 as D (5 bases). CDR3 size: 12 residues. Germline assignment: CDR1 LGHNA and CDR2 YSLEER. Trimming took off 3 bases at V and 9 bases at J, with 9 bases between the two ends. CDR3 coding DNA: TGCGCCAGCAGCCAGGGGCTTGGTGAGCAGTTCTTC. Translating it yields CASSQGLGEQFF.

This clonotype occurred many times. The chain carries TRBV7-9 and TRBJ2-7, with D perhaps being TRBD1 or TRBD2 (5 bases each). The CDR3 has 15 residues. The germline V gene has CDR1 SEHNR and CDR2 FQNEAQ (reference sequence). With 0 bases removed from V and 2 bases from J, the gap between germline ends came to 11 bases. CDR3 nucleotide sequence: TGTGCCAGCAGCTTAGCTCGGGACCATCCCTACGAGCAGTACTTC. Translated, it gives CASSLARDHPYEQYF.

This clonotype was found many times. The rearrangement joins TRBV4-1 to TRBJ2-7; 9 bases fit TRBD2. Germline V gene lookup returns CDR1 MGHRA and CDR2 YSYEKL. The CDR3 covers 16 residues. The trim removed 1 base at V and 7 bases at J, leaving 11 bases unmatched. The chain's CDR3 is CASSQGPLAGPGEQYF. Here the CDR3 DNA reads TGCGCCAGCAGCCAAGGCCCTCTAGCGGGACCGGGGGAGCAGTACTTC.

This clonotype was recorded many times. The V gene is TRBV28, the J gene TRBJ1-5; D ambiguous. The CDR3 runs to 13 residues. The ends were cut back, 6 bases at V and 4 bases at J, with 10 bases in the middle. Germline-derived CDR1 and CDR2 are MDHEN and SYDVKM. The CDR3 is CASRPTGNQPQHF. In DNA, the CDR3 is TGTGCCAGCAGACCCACGGGGAATCAGCCCCAGCATTTT.

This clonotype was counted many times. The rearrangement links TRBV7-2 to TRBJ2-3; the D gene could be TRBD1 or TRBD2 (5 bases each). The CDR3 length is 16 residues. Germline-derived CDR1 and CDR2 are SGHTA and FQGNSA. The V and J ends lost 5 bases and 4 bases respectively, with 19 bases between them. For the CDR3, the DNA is TGTGCCAGCAGCCTAGGGGCGGGCCTGGCGGCAGATACGCAGTATTTT. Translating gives CASSLGAGLAADTQYF.

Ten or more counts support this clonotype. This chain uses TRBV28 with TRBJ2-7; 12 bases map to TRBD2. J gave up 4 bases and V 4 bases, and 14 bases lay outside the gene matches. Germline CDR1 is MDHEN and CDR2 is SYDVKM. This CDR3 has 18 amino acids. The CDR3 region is CASSSSTSGSLLLYEQYF. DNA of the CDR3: TGTGCCAGCAGTTCGTCGACTAGCGGGAGTTTGTTACTGTACGAGCAGTACTTC.

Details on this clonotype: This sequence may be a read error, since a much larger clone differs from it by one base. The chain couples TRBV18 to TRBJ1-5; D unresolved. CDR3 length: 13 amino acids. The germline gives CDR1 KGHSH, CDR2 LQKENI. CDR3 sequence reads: CASSPPSNQSQHF. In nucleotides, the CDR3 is TGTGCCAGCTCACCCCCTAGCAATCAGTCCCAGCATTTT. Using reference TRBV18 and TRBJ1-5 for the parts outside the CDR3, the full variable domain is NAGVMQNPRHLVRRRGQEARLRCSPMKGHSHVYWYRQLPEEGLKFMVYLQKENIIDESGMPKERFSAEFPKEGPSILRIQQVVRGDSAAYFCASSPPSNQSQHFGDGTRLSIL.

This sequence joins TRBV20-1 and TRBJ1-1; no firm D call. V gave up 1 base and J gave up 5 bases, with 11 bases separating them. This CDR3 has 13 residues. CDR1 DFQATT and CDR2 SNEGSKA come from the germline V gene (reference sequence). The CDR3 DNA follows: TGCAGTGCTAGAGGGCGAGATAGGACTGAAGCTTTCTTT. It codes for CSARGRDRTEAFF.

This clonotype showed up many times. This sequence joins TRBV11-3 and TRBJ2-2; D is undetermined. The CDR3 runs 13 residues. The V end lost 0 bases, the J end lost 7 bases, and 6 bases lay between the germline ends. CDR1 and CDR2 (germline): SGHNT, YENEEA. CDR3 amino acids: CASSLEVGGELFF. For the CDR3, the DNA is TGTGCCAGCAGCTTAGAAGTCGGCGGGGAGCTGTTTTTT.

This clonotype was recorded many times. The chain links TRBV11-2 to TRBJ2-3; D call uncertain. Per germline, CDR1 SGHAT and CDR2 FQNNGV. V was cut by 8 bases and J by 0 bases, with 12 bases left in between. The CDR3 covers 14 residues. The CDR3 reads CASHTPESTDTQYF. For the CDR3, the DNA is TGTGCCAGCCATACACCGGAGAGCACAGATACGCAGTATTTT. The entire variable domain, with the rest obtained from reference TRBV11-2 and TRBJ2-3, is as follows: EAGVAQSPRYKIIEKRQSVAFWCNPISGHATLYWYQQILGQGPKLLIQFQNNGVVDDSQLPKDRFSAERLKGVDSTLKIQPAKLEDSAVYLCASHTPESTDTQYFGPGTRLTVL.

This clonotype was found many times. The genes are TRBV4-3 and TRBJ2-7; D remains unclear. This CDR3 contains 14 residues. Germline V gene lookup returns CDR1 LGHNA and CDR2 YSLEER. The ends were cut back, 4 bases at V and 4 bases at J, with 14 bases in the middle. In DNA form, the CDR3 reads TGCGCCAGCAGCCCCGCCCTCAGCGTTTACGAGCAGTACTTC. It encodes CASSPALSVYEQYF.